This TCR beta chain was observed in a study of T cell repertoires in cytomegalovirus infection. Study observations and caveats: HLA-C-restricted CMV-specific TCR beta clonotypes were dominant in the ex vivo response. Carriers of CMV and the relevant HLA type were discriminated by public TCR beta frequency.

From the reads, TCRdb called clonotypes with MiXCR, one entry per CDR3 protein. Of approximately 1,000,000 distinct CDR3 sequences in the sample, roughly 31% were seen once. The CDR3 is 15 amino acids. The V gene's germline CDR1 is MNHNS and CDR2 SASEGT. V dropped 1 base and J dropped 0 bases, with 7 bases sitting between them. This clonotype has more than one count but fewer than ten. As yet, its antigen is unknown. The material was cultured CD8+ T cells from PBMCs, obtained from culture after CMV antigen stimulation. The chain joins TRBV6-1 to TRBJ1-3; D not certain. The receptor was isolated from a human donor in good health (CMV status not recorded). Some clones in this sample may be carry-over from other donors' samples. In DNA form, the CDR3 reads TGTGCCAGCAGTGAAGTCAGAAACTCTGGAAACACCATATATTTT. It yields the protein CASSEVRNSGNTIYF.